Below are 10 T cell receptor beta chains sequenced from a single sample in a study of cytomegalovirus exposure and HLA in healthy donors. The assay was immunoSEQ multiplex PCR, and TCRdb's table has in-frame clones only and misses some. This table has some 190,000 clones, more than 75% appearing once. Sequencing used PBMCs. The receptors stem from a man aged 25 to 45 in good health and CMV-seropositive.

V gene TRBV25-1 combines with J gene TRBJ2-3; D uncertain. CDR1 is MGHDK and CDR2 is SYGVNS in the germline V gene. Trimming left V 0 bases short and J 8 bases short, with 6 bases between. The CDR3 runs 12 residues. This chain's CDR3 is CASSEYPSTQYF. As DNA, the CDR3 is TGTGCCAGCAGTGAATATCCTAGTACGCAGTATTTT.

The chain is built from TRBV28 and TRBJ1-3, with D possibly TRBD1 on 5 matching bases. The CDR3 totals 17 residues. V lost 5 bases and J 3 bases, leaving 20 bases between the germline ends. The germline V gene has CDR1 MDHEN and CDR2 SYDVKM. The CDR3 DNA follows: TGTGCCAGCAGTCTACCAACAGGTTCAGGGAGTGGAAACACCATATATTTT. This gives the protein CASSLPTGSGSGNTIYF.

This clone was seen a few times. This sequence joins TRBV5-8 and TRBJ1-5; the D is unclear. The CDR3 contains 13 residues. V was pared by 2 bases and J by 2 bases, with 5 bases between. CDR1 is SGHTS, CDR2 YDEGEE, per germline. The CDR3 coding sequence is TGTGCCAGCAGCTTAACGGGCAATCAGCCCCAGCATTTT. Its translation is CASSLTGNQPQHF. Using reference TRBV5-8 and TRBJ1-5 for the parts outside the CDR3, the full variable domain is EAGVTQSPTHLIKTRGQQATLRCSPISGHTSVYWYQQALGLGLQFLLWYDEGEERNRGNFPPRFSGRQFPNYSSELNVNALELEDSALYLCASSLTGNQPQHFGDGTRLSIL.

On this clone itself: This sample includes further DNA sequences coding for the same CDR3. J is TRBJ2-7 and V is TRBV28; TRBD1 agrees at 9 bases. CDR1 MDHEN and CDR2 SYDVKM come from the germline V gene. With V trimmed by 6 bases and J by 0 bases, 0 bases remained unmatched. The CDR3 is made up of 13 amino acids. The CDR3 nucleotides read TGTGCCAGCAGGACAGGGGGCTCCTACGAGCAGTACTTC. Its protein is CASRTGGSYEQYF. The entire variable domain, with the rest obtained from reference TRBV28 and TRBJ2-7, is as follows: DVKVTQSSRYLVKRTGEKVFLECVQDMDHENMFWYRQDPGLGLRLIYFSYDVKMKEKGDIPEGYSVSREKKERFSLILESASTNQTSMYLCASRTGGSYEQYFGPGTRLTVT.

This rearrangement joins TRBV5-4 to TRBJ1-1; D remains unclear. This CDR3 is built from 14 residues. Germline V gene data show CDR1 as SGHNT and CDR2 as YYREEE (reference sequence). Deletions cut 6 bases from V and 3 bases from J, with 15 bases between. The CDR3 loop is CASNPRNKHTEAFF. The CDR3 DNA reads TGTGCCAGCAACCCACGGAATAAGCACACTGAAGCTTTCTTT.

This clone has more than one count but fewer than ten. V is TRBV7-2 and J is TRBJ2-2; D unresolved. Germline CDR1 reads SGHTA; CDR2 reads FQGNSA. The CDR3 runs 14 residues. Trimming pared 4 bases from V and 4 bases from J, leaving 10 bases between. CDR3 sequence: CASSSPFTTGELFF. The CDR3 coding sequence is TGTGCCAGCAGCTCCCCTTTCACCACCGGGGAGCTGTTTTTT. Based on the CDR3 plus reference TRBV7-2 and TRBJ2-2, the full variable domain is GAGVSQSPSNKVTEKGKDVELRCDPISGHTALYWYRQSLGQGLEFLIYFQGNSAPDKSGLPSDRFSAERTGGSVSTLTIQRTQQEDSAVYLCASSSPFTTGELFFGEGSRLTVL.

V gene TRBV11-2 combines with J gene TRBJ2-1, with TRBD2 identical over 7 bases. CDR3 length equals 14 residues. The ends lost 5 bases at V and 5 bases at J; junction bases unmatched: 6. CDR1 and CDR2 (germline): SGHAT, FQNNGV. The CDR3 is CASSRASGNNEQFF. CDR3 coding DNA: TGTGCCAGCAGCCGGGCTAGCGGAAACAATGAGCAGTTCTTC.

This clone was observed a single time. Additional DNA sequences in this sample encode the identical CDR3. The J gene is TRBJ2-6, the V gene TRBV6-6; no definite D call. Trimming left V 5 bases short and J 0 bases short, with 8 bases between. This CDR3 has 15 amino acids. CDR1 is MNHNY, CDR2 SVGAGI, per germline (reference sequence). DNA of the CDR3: TGTGCCAGCAGTCCTACAGTCTCTGGGGCCAACGTCCTGACTTTC. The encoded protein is CASSPTVSGANVLTF.

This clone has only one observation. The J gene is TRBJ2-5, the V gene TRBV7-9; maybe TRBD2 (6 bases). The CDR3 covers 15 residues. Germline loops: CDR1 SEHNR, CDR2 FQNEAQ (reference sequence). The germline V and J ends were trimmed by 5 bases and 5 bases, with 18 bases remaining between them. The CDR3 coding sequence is TGTGCCAGCAGCCATGGTGGGGGGAATTGGGAGACCCAGTACTTC. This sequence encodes CASSHGGGNWETQYF. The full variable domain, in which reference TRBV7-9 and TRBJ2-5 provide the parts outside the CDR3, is DTGVSQNPRHKITKRGQNVTFRCDPISEHNRLYWYRQTLGQGPEFLTYFQNEAQLEKSRLLSDRFSAERPKGSFSTLEIQRTEQGDSAMYLCASSHGGGNWETQYFGPGTRLLVL.

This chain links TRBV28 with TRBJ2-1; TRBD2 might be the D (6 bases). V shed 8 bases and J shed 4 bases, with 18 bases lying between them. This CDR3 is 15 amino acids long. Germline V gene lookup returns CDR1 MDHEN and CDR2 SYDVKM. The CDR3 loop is CASASSGTAYNEQFF. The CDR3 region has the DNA TGTGCCAGCGCCAGTAGCGGAACAGCTTACAATGAGCAGTTCTTC.